This passage covers 25 T cell receptor beta chains from one sample sequenced in a study of blood T cell repertoires in COVID-19. Sequencing was performed with immunoSEQ multiplex PCR; in TCRdb, only in-frame clones are kept and a portion is missing. The profile shows approximately 300,000 clones, around 88% of them singletons. The source material was peripheral blood. Receptors originate from a woman aged 45-65 years with acute or convalescent COVID-19.

The chain uses TRBV7-2 and TRBJ2-7; D not certain. The CDR3 totals 12 residues. Germline CDR1 and CDR2: SGHTA and FQGNSA. V lost 1 base and J 5 bases, leaving 6 bases between the germline ends. CDR3 region: CASSLDADEQYF. The CDR3 DNA reads TGTGCCAGCAGCTTAGATGCGGACGAGCAGTACTTC.

The chain carries TRBV6-2 or TRBV6-3 and TRBJ2-2; 9 bases match TRBD2. This CDR3 region has 16 residues. The junction had 5 bases not matched to a gene; V was cut back by 0 bases and J by 6 bases. Per germline, CDR1 MNHEY and CDR2 SVGEGT. The CDR3: CASSYSSGSYAGELFF. The CDR3 coding sequence is TGTGCCAGCAGTTACTCTAGCGGGAGCTACGCCGGGGAGCTGTTTTTT.

This sequence joins TRBV10-3 and TRBJ1-4; 10 bases fit TRBD1. The length of the CDR3 is 13 residues. Trimming removed 10 bases from V and 8 bases from J; junction bases left unmatched: 7. The germline CDR1 and CDR2 sequences are ENHRY and SYGVKD. DNA of the CDR3: TGTGCCACCGGGACAGGGGACGTGGAAAAACTGTTTTTT. This gives the protein CATGTGDVEKLFF.

The V and J genes are TRBV6-6 and TRBJ2-7; the D gene is possibly TRBD2 (6 bases). The CDR3 has 16 amino acids. Germline assignment: CDR1 MNHNY and CDR2 SVGAGI (reference sequence). Between the trimmed V and J ends, which lost 2 bases and 4 bases, there was a span of 18 bases. CDR3 DNA: TGTGCCAGCAGTTACGAGGCGGCGGGATGGACGTACGAGCAGTACTTC. This sequence encodes CASSYEAAGWTYEQYF.

On this clone itself: Other DNA sequences in the sample encode the same CDR3. V is TRBV19 and J is TRBJ2-3; 10 bases are shared with TRBD1. CDR3 length: 15 amino acids. Germline V gene data show CDR1 as LNHDA and CDR2 as SQIVND (reference sequence). Trimming took 3 bases from V and 4 from J; bases not matched to a gene: 4. Here the CDR3 DNA reads TGTGCCAGTAGTATCAGGGACAGGGGTGCAGATACGCAGTATTTT. Its protein product is CASSIRDRGADTQYF.

The V call is TRBV5-1, the J call TRBJ2-1, with TRBD2 matching over 14 bases. The CDR3 loop spans 14 amino acids. Germline assignment: CDR1 SGHRS and CDR2 YFSETQ. The J segment lost 6 bases and the V segment lost 7 bases, leaving 3 bases of the junction unmatched. CDR3 loop: CASGTSGSSNEQFF. Written as DNA, the CDR3 is TGCGCCAGCGGGACTAGCGGGAGCTCCAATGAGCAGTTCTTC.

This clone was seen once. V is TRBV7-9 and J is TRBJ2-4, with TRBD1 matching 10 bases. V lost 3 bases to trimming and J lost 1 base; unmatched junction nucleotides: 0. Germline loops: CDR1 SEHNR, CDR2 FQNEAQ (reference sequence). This CDR3 has 15 residues. CDR3 loop: CASSLGQGAKNIQYF. The CDR3 coding sequence is TGTGCCAGCAGCTTGGGACAGGGGGCCAAAAACATTCAGTACTTC.

J is TRBJ1-2 and V is TRBV5-5; D not certain. Per germline, CDR1 SGHKS and CDR2 YYEKEE (reference sequence). V shed 0 bases and J shed 4 bases, with 13 bases lying between them. This CDR3 has 15 residues. Here the CDR3 DNA reads TGTGCCAGCAGCTTGGATTCATGGGCCAGCTATGGCTACACCTTC. Its protein product is CASSLDSWASYGYTF.

The rearrangement links TRBV3-1 (or the pseudogene TRBV3-2) to TRBJ2-7; 7 positions match TRBD1. This CDR3 spans 13 amino acids. Germline V lookup: CDR1 LGHDT, CDR2 YNNKEL (reference sequence). The junction had 11 bases not matched to a gene; V was cut back by 9 bases and J by 6 bases. The CDR3 loop reads CASGKQGPSEQYF. In nucleotides, the CDR3 is TGTGCCAGTGGGAAACAGGGGCCCTCCGAGCAGTACTTC.

J is TRBJ1-5 and V is TRBV7-2; possibly TRBD1 for D (5 bases). The CDR3 runs 13 residues. CDR1 and CDR2 (germline): SGHTA, FQGNSA. The V end lost 5 bases, the J end lost 7 bases, and 12 bases lay between the germline ends. CDR3 region: CASSPGELQPQHF. Here the CDR3 DNA reads TGTGCCAGCAGCCCGGGGGAGCTACAGCCCCAGCATTTT.

The rearrangement links TRBV3-1 (or the pseudogene TRBV3-2) to TRBJ1-2; 8 nucleotides align to TRBD1. V lost 1 base and J lost 4; bases outside the gene matches: 2. Germline V gene sequence: CDR1 LGHDT, CDR2 YNNKEL (reference sequence). The CDR3 covers 14 residues. CDR3 bases: TGTGCCAGCAGCCAAGCAGGGGGCGGCTATGGCTACACCTTC. Translating it yields CASSQAGGGYGYTF.

The rearrangement uses TRBV11-2 and TRBJ1-1; TRBD1 agrees at 7 bases. V shed 1 base and J 6 bases; nucleotides not matched to a gene: 11. The CDR3 runs to 16 residues. Germline V gene sequence: CDR1 SGHAT, CDR2 FQNNGV. In DNA, the CDR3 is TGTGCCAGCAGCTTAGTTCCACAGGGGTTGTTCTCTGAAGCTTTCTTT. This gives the protein CASSLVPQGLFSEAFF.

The V gene is TRBV2, the J gene TRBJ2-1, with 9 bases lining up with TRBD1. The CDR3 runs 14 residues. With V trimmed by 7 bases and J by 7 bases, 8 bases remained unmatched. Germline V CDR1 and CDR2: SNHLY, FYNNEI. The CDR3 region is CASKPGQGLNEQFF. The CDR3 nucleotides are TGTGCCAGCAAGCCGGGACAGGGTTTAAATGAGCAGTTCTTC. Full variable domain (remainder filled in from reference TRBV2 and TRBJ2-1): EPEVTQTPSHQVTQMGQEVILRCVPISNHLYFYWYRQILGQKVEFLVSFYNNEISEKSEIFDDQFSVERPDGSNFTLKIRSTKLEDSAMYFCASKPGQGLNEQFFGPGTRLTVL.

V gene TRBV10-3 combines with J gene TRBJ1-6; 7 bases are a match to TRBD1. CDR1 ENHRY and CDR2 SYGVKD come from the germline V gene. J was trimmed by 6 bases and V by 6 bases; bases with no gene match: 5. The length of the CDR3 is 14 residues. The CDR3 here is CAISLGQPNSPLHF. In DNA form, the CDR3 reads TGTGCCATCAGCCTGGGACAGCCTAATTCACCCCTCCACTTT.

This chain joins TRBV12-3 or TRBV12-4 and TRBJ1-1, with TRBD1 matching 10 bases. Trimming took 5 bases from V and 5 from J; bases not matched to a gene: 2. This CDR3 contains 13 residues. This chain's CDR3 is CASSDRGQTEAFF. The DNA of the CDR3 is TGTGCCAGCAGTGACAGGGGGCAAACTGAAGCTTTCTTT.

The V and J genes are TRBV4-1 and TRBJ2-7; D remains unclear. The CDR3 is 15 amino acids. CDR1 MGHRA and CDR2 YSYEKL come from the germline V gene. Trimming took 1 base from V and 0 from J, leaving 10 bases between them. CDR3 sequence reads: CASSQVLLPSYEQYF. The CDR3 DNA reads TGCGCCAGCAGCCAAGTCCTTCTACCCTCCTACGAGCAGTACTTC.

The V gene is TRBV28, the J gene TRBJ1-5; 9 bases are a match to TRBD1. The CDR3 spans 15 residues. In germline, CDR1 is MDHEN, CDR2 SYDVKM. After removal of 6 bases from V and 3 bases from J, the junction contained 6 bases not matched to a gene. Written as DNA, the CDR3 is TGTGCCAGCAGCCGAGGGACAGGGCTCAATCAGCCCCAGCATTTT. Translated, it gives CASSRGTGLNQPQHF.

V usage is TRBV11-2 and J usage is TRBJ2-3; D is undetermined. V was cut by 5 bases and J by 6 bases, with 9 bases left in between. There are 12 residues in the CDR3. Germline V gene data show CDR1 as SGHAT and CDR2 as FQNNGV. The CDR3 DNA reads as TGTGCCAGCAGCCCTGCGGCGGATACGCAGTATTTT. Its protein product is CASSPAADTQYF.

V gene TRBV10-3 combines with J gene TRBJ2-1; 7 nucleotides match TRBD2. Trimming took 8 bases from V and 0 from J; bases not matched to a gene: 7. This CDR3 comprises 15 residues. Germline V lookup: CDR1 ENHRY, CDR2 SYGVKD. CDR3 sequence (DNA): TGTGCCATCTCAAGTAGCGGGTTCTCCTACAATGAGCAGTTCTTC. It is translated as CAISSSGFSYNEQFF.

CDR3 sequence: CASSDSYGSHYNEQFF. The CDR3 DNA sequence: TGTGCCAGCAGTGACTCGTACGGGAGCCACTACAATGAGCAGTTCTTC. The V and J genes are TRBV6-4 and TRBJ2-1; D might be TRBD2 (6 bases). V shed 0 bases and J shed 3 bases, with 12 bases lying between them. This CDR3 is 16 amino acids long. CDR1 is MRHNA, CDR2 SNTAGT, per germline.

V is TRBV7-8 and J is TRBJ2-5; perhaps TRBD1 as D (6 bases). Trimming removed 2 bases from V and 0 bases from J, with 10 bases in between. The CDR3 extends over 15 amino acids. CDR1 and CDR2 (germline): SGHVS, FQNEAQ. CDR3 protein: CASSLTQGYQETQYF. CDR3 in DNA: TGTGCCAGCAGCTTAACCCAGGGGTACCAAGAGACCCAGTACTTC.

The chain joins TRBV24-1 to TRBJ2-7; weak D call: TRBD2 (6 bases). Germline V gene lookup returns CDR1 KGHDR and CDR2 SFDVKD. The V gene lost 1 base and the J gene lost 7 bases, with 10 bases spanning the gap. The CDR3 consists of 13 residues. CDR3 amino acids: CATSDFRAGEQYF. The CDR3 bases are TGTGCCACCAGTGATTTTAGGGCGGGGGAGCAGTACTTC.

The chain joins TRBV5-1 to TRBJ2-2; D is unresolved. The CDR3 is made up of 14 amino acids. With 2 bases removed from V and 1 base from J, the gap between germline ends came to 6 bases. The V gene's germline CDR1 is SGHRS and CDR2 YFSETQ. In DNA form, the CDR3 reads TGCGCCAGCAGCTTATTAGTGAACACCGGGGAGCTGTTTTTT. Translated: CASSLLVNTGELFF.

The chain is built from TRBV14 and TRBJ2-1; D remains unclear. Deletions cut 4 bases from V and 5 bases from J, with 9 bases between. The CDR3 totals 13 residues. The germline CDR1 and CDR2 sequences are SGHDN and FVKESK. As DNA, the CDR3 is TGTGCCAGCAGCCGAGGTTCGAACAATGAGCAGTTCTTC. It specifies CASSRGSNNEQFF.

This clone was counted only a few times. This sequence joins TRBV7-3 and TRBJ2-2; TRBD2 is a possible D gene (6 bases). Per germline, CDR1 SGHTA and CDR2 FQGTGA. This CDR3 comprises 13 residues. The ends were cut back, 6 bases at V and 6 bases at J, with 11 bases in the middle. DNA for the CDR3: TGTGCCAGCAGTAGGACTACCGCCGGGGAGCTGTTTTTT. Translated, it gives CASSRTTAGELFF.